A selection of T cell receptor beta chains follows, all from one sample in a study of vaccination and CD4 T cells after COVID-19. A single record per CDR3 protein comes from TCRdb applying MiXCR to the PCR reads. The sample has about 39,000 distinct CDR3 sequences, 36% seen once. The specimen comprised CD4+ T cells from blood, sampled about 7 months after SARS-CoV-2 vaccination. These receptors were collected from a human donor who had recovered from COVID-19. Each CDR3 is given with its conserved first and last residue. The order of the fields is J gene, clone size, V gene, D gene, CDR3 DNA, CDR3 protein. The D gene is left open where the match is weak. Size values are once, few and many counts, or a class for expanded clones, and some rows have none.

J gene: TRBJ2-6; clone size: -; V gene: TRBV4-2; D gene: -; CDR3 DNA: TGTGCCAGCACTCCTAAGAAAGGTCGTGGGGCCAACGTCCTGACTTTC; CDR3 protein: CASTPKKGRGANVLTF
J gene: TRBJ2-1; clone size: -; V gene: TRBV28; D gene: -; CDR3 DNA: TGTGCCAGCAGGACAGTCCAGGAGCAGTTCTTC; CDR3 protein: CASRTVQEQFF
J gene: TRBJ2-7; clone size: few; V gene: TRBV20-1; D gene: TRBD2; CDR3 DNA: TGCAGTGCTAGAGTTGGGGGGGACTCCTACGAGCAGTACTTC; CDR3 protein: CSARVGGDSYEQYF
J gene: TRBJ1-5; clone size: medium-sized; V gene: TRBV15; D gene: -; CDR3 DNA: TGTGCCACCAGCAGAGATCAACAGGGACGTCAGCCCCAGCATTTT; CDR3 protein: CATSRDQQGRQPQHF
J gene: TRBJ2-5; clone size: -; V gene: TRBV14; D gene: TRBD1; CDR3 DNA: TGTGCCAGCAGCGAGTACAGCCGACAGGGACAAGAGACCCAGTACTTC; CDR3 protein: CASSEYSRQGQETQYF
J gene: TRBJ2-2; clone size: -; V gene: TRBV6-1; D gene: TRBD2; CDR3 DNA: TGTGCCAGCAAAGATAGCGGGAGGGGCACCGGGGAGCTGTTTTTT; CDR3 protein: CASKDSGRGTGELFF
J gene: TRBJ2-6; clone size: -; V gene: TRBV6-2/TRBV6-3; D gene: TRBD1; CDR3 DNA: TGTGCCAGCAGTAAGACAGGGAGCAACGTCCTGACTTTC; CDR3 protein: CASSKTGSNVLTF
J gene: TRBJ2-7; clone size: -; V gene: TRBV6-1; D gene: TRBD1; CDR3 DNA: TGTGCCAGCAGTCAAGGGACAGTTTCCTACGAGCAGTACTTC; CDR3 protein: CASSQGTVSYEQYF
J gene: TRBJ2-1; clone size: few; V gene: TRBV6-2/TRBV6-3; D gene: -; CDR3 DNA: TGTGCCAGCAGCTCCCGCGGACTACCCTACAATGAGCAGTTCTTC; CDR3 protein: CASSSRGLPYNEQFF
J gene: TRBJ1-1; clone size: few; V gene: TRBV7-8; D gene: -; CDR3 DNA: TGTGCCAGCAGCTTAGGTATGAACACTGAAGCTTTCTTT; CDR3 protein: CASSLGMNTEAFF
J gene: TRBJ2-3; clone size: -; V gene: TRBV19; D gene: TRBD1; CDR3 DNA: TGTGCCAGTAGTATACGGGACAGGGTGGAAGATACGCAGTATTTT; CDR3 protein: CASSIRDRVEDTQYF
J gene: TRBJ2-1; clone size: -; V gene: TRBV6-5; D gene: -; CDR3 DNA: TGTGCCAGCAGTTCCGGACGGGGCTACAATGAGCAGTTCTTC; CDR3 protein: CASSSGRGYNEQFF
J gene: TRBJ2-6; clone size: few; V gene: TRBV6-5; D gene: -; CDR3 DNA: TGTGCCAGCAGTTATCTCCGGGAGACTGGGGCCAACGTCCTGACTTTC; CDR3 protein: CASSYLRETGANVLTF
J gene: TRBJ2-6; clone size: few; V gene: TRBV7-2; D gene: -; CDR3 DNA: TGTGCCAGCAGCTCCACTAGGGACTCTGGGGCCAACGTCCTGACTTTC; CDR3 protein: CASSSTRDSGANVLTF
J gene: TRBJ1-1; clone size: -; V gene: TRBV6-2/TRBV6-3; D gene: -; CDR3 DNA: TGTGCCACAGAAGTCAGGACAGTGAACACTGAAGCTTTCTTT; CDR3 protein: CATEVRTVNTEAFF
J gene: TRBJ2-5; clone size: -; V gene: TRBV11-2; D gene: -; CDR3 DNA: TGTGCCAGCAGCTTGGAAGCCCAAGAGACCCAGTACTTC; CDR3 protein: CASSLEAQETQYF
J gene: TRBJ2-7; clone size: -; V gene: TRBV7-6; D gene: TRBD1; CDR3 DNA: TGTGCCAGCAGCTTAGGGCAGGGGGCTACCTACGAGCAGTACTTC; CDR3 protein: CASSLGQGATYEQYF
J gene: TRBJ1-6; clone size: few; V gene: TRBV4-2; D gene: -; CDR3 DNA: TGTGCCAGCAGCCAAGAGACAGTTAATTCACCCCTCCACTTT; CDR3 protein: CASSQETVNSPLHF
J gene: TRBJ2-1; clone size: few; V gene: TRBV6-5; D gene: TRBD2; CDR3 DNA: TGTGCCAGCAGTTATCAACGCACCGGGACTAGCCCTTACAATGAGCAGTTCTTC; CDR3 protein: CASSYQRTGTSPYNEQFF
J gene: TRBJ1-6; clone size: few; V gene: TRBV6-1; D gene: -; CDR3 DNA: TGTGCCAGCACCTTATTAGTTACGCAGGATTCACCCCTCCACTTT; CDR3 protein: CASTLLVTQDSPLHF
J gene: TRBJ1-2; clone size: -; V gene: TRBV7-2; D gene: -; CDR3 DNA: TGTGCCAGCAGCTTGGTCGAGGGACGGGGCTACACCTTC; CDR3 protein: CASSLVEGRGYTF
J gene: TRBJ2-7; clone size: -; V gene: TRBV2; D gene: -; CDR3 DNA: TGTGCCAGCAGTGATATTGTCGGGGCGACCTACGAGCAGTACTTC; CDR3 protein: CASSDIVGATYEQYF
J gene: TRBJ1-6; clone size: -; V gene: TRBV6-1; D gene: TRBD1; CDR3 DNA: TGTGCCAGCAGTGTTCACCGGGACAGTGGCTTCTCACCCCTCCACTTT; CDR3 protein: CASSVHRDSGFSPLHF
J gene: TRBJ1-2; clone size: -; V gene: TRBV4-1; D gene: TRBD1; CDR3 DNA: TGCGCCAGCAGCCAAGATCGGGACAGCGACGTCTATGGCTACACCTTC; CDR3 protein: CASSQDRDSDVYGYTF
J gene: TRBJ1-1; clone size: -; V gene: TRBV20-1; D gene: -; CDR3 DNA: TGCAGTGCTAGATCCGGGTCTGATGAAGCTTTCTTT; CDR3 protein: CSARSGSDEAFF
J gene: TRBJ2-5; clone size: few; V gene: TRBV20-1; D gene: TRBD2; CDR3 DNA: TGCAGTGCCAAACTAGCGGAAGAGACCCAGTACTTC; CDR3 protein: CSAKLAEETQYF
J gene: TRBJ1-4; clone size: -; V gene: TRBV15; D gene: -; CDR3 DNA: TGTGCCACCAGCAGAGAGGCAGGGTGGGCTAATGAAAAACTGTTTTTT; CDR3 protein: CATSREAGWANEKLFF
J gene: TRBJ1-2; clone size: -; V gene: TRBV5-1; D gene: -; CDR3 DNA: TGCGCCAGCAGCCAAGGAAGGGGTGCTGGCTACACCTTC; CDR3 protein: CASSQGRGAGYTF
J gene: TRBJ2-7; clone size: -; V gene: TRBV6-2/TRBV6-3; D gene: -; CDR3 DNA: TGTGCCAGCAGTTACGGCGGAGCCCTCTCCTACGAGCAGTACTTC; CDR3 protein: CASSYGGALSYEQYF
J gene: TRBJ2-1; clone size: -; V gene: TRBV7-2; D gene: TRBD2; CDR3 DNA: TGTGCCAGCAGCTCCCGACTAGCGGGATCGGTCAATGAGCAGTTCTTC; CDR3 protein: CASSSRLAGSVNEQFF
J gene: TRBJ1-6; clone size: -; V gene: TRBV20-1; D gene: -; CDR3 DNA: TGCAGTGCTAAGGGGAGCTATAATTCACCCCTCCACTTT; CDR3 protein: CSAKGSYNSPLHF
J gene: TRBJ2-5; clone size: -; V gene: TRBV6-1; D gene: -; CDR3 DNA: TGTGCCAGCACCGAAAGGGTGCTACTAGTGGGAGAAGGGGACCAAGAGACCCAGTACTTC; CDR3 protein: CASTERVLLVGEGDQETQYF
J gene: TRBJ2-7; clone size: -; V gene: TRBV20-1; D gene: TRBD2; CDR3 DNA: TGCAGTGCTAGAGAGGGGCGGGAGGGGTACGAGCAGTACTTC; CDR3 protein: CSAREGREGYEQYF
J gene: TRBJ2-7; clone size: -; V gene: TRBV6-2/TRBV6-3; D gene: TRBD2; CDR3 DNA: TGTGCCAGCCACAAAATTCTAGCGGGAGGTTCCTACGAGCAGTACTTC; CDR3 protein: CASHKILAGGSYEQYF
J gene: TRBJ1-2; clone size: -; V gene: TRBV2; D gene: -; CDR3 DNA: TGTGCCAGCAGTGAAGCGCCACATGCCTATGGCTACACCTTC; CDR3 protein: CASSEAPHAYGYTF
J gene: TRBJ2-5; clone size: -; V gene: TRBV12-3/TRBV12-4; D gene: -; CDR3 DNA: TGTGCCAGCAGTTTTCGAGGGGCCCAAGAGACCCAGTACTTC; CDR3 protein: CASSFRGAQETQYF
J gene: TRBJ1-5; clone size: few; V gene: TRBV27; D gene: -; CDR3 DNA: TGTGCCAGCAGTTTAAAGGGGTATAGCAATCAGCCCCAGCATTTT; CDR3 protein: CASSLKGYSNQPQHF
J gene: TRBJ2-7; clone size: few; V gene: TRBV15; D gene: TRBD1; CDR3 DNA: TGTGCCACCAGCAGATCTCGTGGGACAGGGGGAAAAGAGCAGTACTTC; CDR3 protein: CATSRSRGTGGKEQYF
J gene: TRBJ1-2; clone size: few; V gene: TRBV29-1; D gene: -; CDR3 DNA: TGCAGCGTTGATCCCCCGGGGCTACGGGGCTACACCTTC; CDR3 protein: CSVDPPGLRGYTF